The clone carrying this T cell receptor beta chain was seen just once. Its specificity is unknown. Since no conserved phenylalanine or tryptophan closes the CDR3, a read error is the likely cause. Three rounds of nested PCR, following a modified ARM-PCR protocol, produced the TCRbeta library. In TCRdb, the multiplex PCR reads were re-called with MiXCR into one record per CDR3 protein. The sample lists roughly 67,000 distinct CDR3 sequences; around 80% were seen once. The data were taken from a study of tumor and adjacent non-tumor tissue in lung cancer. Study context: Aged about 30 to 76 years, patients included more than nine men and 5 women with stage I to III disease. On average, productive TCRbeta reads reached some 4.2 million per sample.

This sample's RNA came from whole unsorted tissue. This non-tumor lung sample came from over 3 cm beyond the tumor edge. General study findings and limits: Higher tumor TCR diversity was associated with shorter survival. Tumor tissue had significantly higher TCR diversity than normal lung.

Looked up from germline, CDR1 is SGHAT and CDR2 is FQDESV (reference sequence). The CDR3 spans 14 residues. V gave up 8 bases and J gave up 4 bases, with 14 bases separating them. This TCR came from a man aged 55 to 70 with non-small cell lung cancer. Sequenced input: distant non-tumor lung tissue. The J gene is TRBJ2-2, the V gene TRBV11-1, with D possibly TRBD2 on 5 matching bases. The CDR3 coding sequence is TGTGCCAGCGACCATACTAGTGGCACCGGGGAGCTGTTTATT. It is translated as CASDHTSGTGELFI.